These T cell receptor beta chains were read from a single sample in a study of cytomegalovirus exposure and HLA in healthy donors. Profiled with immunoSEQ multiplex PCR; TCRdb holds only in-frame clones, not every one. Of around 150,000 clones in the sample, approximately 80% were seen once. The specimen sequenced was PBMCs. Source of these receptors: a man aged 30 to 45 in good health and CMV-seronegative. The CDR3 runs from the conserved cysteine through the conserved F or W. Each record gives: clone size, V gene, CDR3 protein. Only some rows state a clone size, as once, few, many or a class for expanded clones.

-	TRBV7-6	CASSIGQGATTEAFF
-	TRBV27	CASSQFYTGGLRSYEQYF
-	TRBV7-7	CASSPIASGSAYEQYF
-	TRBV5-1	CASSLDTNYGYTF
-	TRBV5-4	CASSGTRQATGDTQYF
-	TRBV28	CASSLGLLSSGNTIYF
once	TRBV11-3	CASSLGGQKSYNEQFF
-	TRBV29-1	CSVAFLGNTIYF
-	TRBV28	CASSFFLYEQYF
-	TRBV6-5	CASSRDRGPSYEQYF
-	TRBV29-1	CSVETSDSYEQYF
-	TRBV6-6	CATINPGGSSYEQYF
-	TRBV9	CASSDTGVNYNEQFF
once	TRBV13	CASSLRQVGNTIYF
-	TRBV2	CASRRDREFTGELFF
-	TRBV15	CATSNLAEPSYNEQFF
-	TRBV5-1	CASSLQGAETQYF
once	TRBV11-3	CASSLGLAGNNGELFF
-	TRBV11-1	CASSSGSDTQYF
-	TRBV2	CASSATGYSYEQYF
-	TRBV6-4	CASSRGNYNEQFF
-	TRBV7-9	CSSSLLAYVGDTEAFF
-	TRBV4-2	CASSQALKASGNTIYF
-	TRBV5-1	CASSPRTSGYNEQFF
-	TRBV4-1	CASSQDQGLAGGGNEQFF
once	TRBV18	CASSPETSGTYEQYF
-	TRBV28	CASHTQTGLYGYTF
-	TRBV5-1	CASRKTGGVNTEAFF
-	TRBV21-1	CASSPPGRMNTEAFF
-	TRBV10-3	CAIRGDRASNYGYTF
-	TRBV6-5	CASRSPVNTEAFF
-	TRBV15	CATSRQKSDTQYF
once	TRBV28	CASRGQGSEGSYTF
-	TRBV19	CASSIDWGDGGETQYF
once	TRBV11-2	CASSLRLGSHEQFF